The T cell receptor (beta chain) described here comes from a study of radiotherapy plus CTLA-4 blockade in lung cancer. About the study: There were objective responses in 18% of patients, and 31% had disease control.

Study-level results: Subsequent to radiotherapy plus ipilimumab, tumor-derived TCR clones underwent expansion in blood.

A word on this clone: The antigen is unknown.

The protocol was immunoSEQ multiplex PCR, while the TCRdb copy is restricted to in-frame clones and leaves out a portion. The profile covers tens of thousands of clones, with 84% appearing a single time and 4% to 5% taken by the ten largest. Patients in the study, people with chemo-refractory metastatic non-small-cell lung cancer, received focal radiation plus ipilimumab CTLA-4 blockade. Germline V lookup: CDR1 MGHRA, CDR2 YSYEKL. The CDR3 contains 12 residues. Trimming removed 3 bases from V and 6 bases from J, with 5 bases in between. The material was peripheral blood, obtained from a patient treated with radiotherapy plus ipilimumab. The clonotype originates from a human donor with non-small cell lung cancer whose response to radiotherapy plus ipilimumab could not be evaluated. The rearrangement uses TRBV4-1 and TRBJ1-4, with D unresolved. The CDR3 loop reads CASSQAYEKLFF. The CDR3 DNA is TGCGCCAGCAGCCAGGCCTATGAAAAACTGTTTTTT.